The 6 T cell receptor beta chains reported below all come from one sample, sequenced in a study of identical twins. TCRdb used MiXCR to reprocess the 5' RACE reads, holding one entry per CDR3 protein. The profile shows 1.5 million to 2 million distinct CDR3 sequences, 32% of them singletons. Sequences were obtained from cord blood. These TCRs come from a newborn girl in good health.

This CDR3 is CASNKLFRGGNYQPQHF. The DNA for the CDR3 is TGTGCCAGCAATAAGCTCTTCAGGGGGGGGAATTATCAGCCCCAGCATTTT. The chain joins TRBV6-7 to TRBJ1-5; TRBD1 aligns across 7 bases. TRBV6-7 belongs to the ORF category, with a function that is uncertain. Trimming cost V 7 bases and J 5 bases; bases outside gene matches: 17. The CDR3 sequence is 17 residues long.

There are a few counts of this clonotype. The V call is TRBV20-1, the J call TRBJ2-3; D is possibly TRBD1 (5 bases). The CDR3 totals 14 residues. Germline assignment: CDR1 DFQATT and CDR2 SNEGSKA (reference sequence). The DNA for the CDR3 is TGCAGCGCCCCCTTGGGGCCTAGCACAGATACGCAGTATTTT. Its protein product is CSAPLGPSTDTQYF.

The V gene is TRBV28, the J gene TRBJ1-3; D is ambiguous. Looked up from germline, CDR1 is MDHEN and CDR2 is SYDVKM. The germline V and J ends were trimmed by 6 bases and 1 base, with 13 bases remaining between them. The CDR3 sequence is 15 residues long. Here the CDR3 DNA reads TGTGCCAGCAGCCGTCGACACCTTTCTGGAAACACCATATATTTT. Translation: CASSRRHLSGNTIYF.

In this sample, this clonotype turned up once. The V gene is TRBV24-1, the J gene TRBJ2-7; 7 nucleotides line up with TRBD1. V was pared by 0 bases and J by 0 bases, with 10 bases of the junction left unmatched. CDR1 is KGHDR, CDR2 SFDVKD, per germline. The CDR3 has 18 residues. This chain's CDR3 is CATSDLTTPGQTSYEQYF. In nucleotides, the CDR3 is TGTGCCACCAGTGATTTGACAACCCCGGGACAGACCTCCTACGAGCAGTACTTC.

The chain uses TRBV20-1 and TRBJ2-1; tentative D call: TRBD2 (5 bases). Trimming left V 1 base short and J 6 bases short, with 13 bases between. The CDR3 contains 14 residues. Per germline, CDR1 DFQATT and CDR2 SNEGSKA (reference sequence). CDR3 amino acids: CSARVTLAGNEQFF. DNA for the CDR3: TGCAGTGCTAGAGTAACCCTAGCCGGCAATGAGCAGTTCTTC.

The chain has TRBV7-6 and TRBJ2-3; D unclear. Germline V gene data show CDR1 as SGHVS and CDR2 as FNYEAQ. The CDR3 loop spans 15 amino acids. Trimming took 5 bases from V and 5 from J, leaving 17 bases between them. The CDR3 loop is CASSLEMGLGDTQYF. CDR3 DNA sequence: TGTGCCAGCAGCCTTGAGATGGGGTTAGGAGATACGCAGTATTTT.